The 8 T cell receptor beta chains listed next were all sequenced from one sample in a study of T cells after yellow fever vaccination. One entry per CDR3 protein results from TCRdb running MiXCR on the 5' RACE reads. The repertoire holds a few hundred thousand distinct CDR3 sequences, with 6.9% as singletons. Sample: CD4+ T cells sorted from PBMCs, taken 15 days after the yellow fever booster vaccination. Receptor source: a man aged 30 to 45 who received the YFV17D yellow fever vaccine.

This clonotype was detected many times. This chain joins TRBV6-1 and TRBJ2-7; D call uncertain. Trimming pared 5 bases from V and 3 bases from J, leaving 14 bases between. The CDR3 contains 14 residues. Looked up from germline, CDR1 is MNHNS and CDR2 is SASEGT. The CDR3 DNA sequence: TGTGCCAGCAGTCTCCCGGACGGAAACTACGAGCAGTACTTC. It codes for CASSLPDGNYEQYF.

The chain has TRBV20-1 and TRBJ2-3; 11 nucleotides match TRBD2. CDR1 and CDR2 from the germline V gene are DFQATT and SNEGSKA (reference sequence). Trimming at V came to 2 bases and at J to 6 bases, leaving 28 bases not matched to a gene. The CDR3 has 22 amino acids. CDR3 in DNA: TGCAGTGCTAGACACTCGGGGACTAGCGGATGGAAAGGCACAACGGTTGGTGATACGCAGTATTTT. It yields the protein CSARHSGTSGWKGTTVGDTQYF.

This clonotype was observed a handful of times. The rearrangement links TRBV20-1 to TRBJ2-2; a weak D match, TRBD1 (5 bases). This CDR3 is built from 13 residues. Trimming pared 5 bases from V and 3 bases from J, leaving 10 bases between. Per the germline V gene, CDR1 is DFQATT and CDR2 is SNEGSKA (reference sequence). As DNA, the CDR3 is TGCAGTGCTGGAGTCAGGGACACCGGGGAGCTGTTTTTT. Residues: CSAGVRDTGELFF.

Many counts were recorded for this clonotype. The chain joins TRBV4-2 to TRBJ2-2, with D possibly being TRBD2 (5 bases). The CDR3 sequence is 17 residues long. Germline CDR1 and CDR2: LGHNA and YNFKEQ. V lost 1 base and J 0 bases, leaving 12 bases between the germline ends. The chain's CDR3 is CASSQVDGVSNTGELFF. Here the CDR3 DNA reads TGTGCCAGCAGCCAAGTCGACGGGGTATCGAACACCGGGGAGCTGTTTTTT.

This rearrangement joins TRBV7-2 to TRBJ2-1; 13 bases fit TRBD2. V gave up 5 bases and J gave up 7 bases; unmatched junction bases: 8. The CDR3 sequence is 16 residues long. CDR1 SGHTA and CDR2 FQGNSA come from the germline V gene. The CDR3 region has the DNA TGTGCCAGCAGCAGTCGGACTAGCGGGAGAAGGAATGAGCAGTTCTTC. Amino acids: CASSSRTSGRRNEQFF.

The chain joins TRBV4-1 to TRBJ2-1; a possible D gene is TRBD2 (6 bases). The CDR3 covers 17 residues. The V end lost 2 bases, the J end lost 5 bases, and 19 bases lay between the germline ends. Germline assignment: CDR1 MGHRA and CDR2 YSYEKL. The CDR3 DNA reads as TGCGCCAGCAGCCAACCAATTAACCGGGACTTAAACAATGAGCAGTTCTTC. This translates into CASSQPINRDLNNEQFF.

This clonotype came up many times. V is TRBV7-9 and J is TRBJ2-1; D is ambiguous. Looked up from germline, CDR1 is SEHNR and CDR2 is FQNEAQ (reference sequence). The V and J ends lost 4 bases and 6 bases respectively, with 10 bases between them. This CDR3 is built from 13 residues. The CDR3 DNA reads as TGTGCCAGCAGCTCCACTCCGTCCAATGAGCAGTTCTTC. The encoded protein is CASSSTPSNEQFF. The whole variable domain, remainder taken from reference TRBV7-9 and TRBJ2-1, is DTGVSQNPRHKITKRGQNVTFRCDPISEHNRLYWYRQTLGQGPEFLTYFQNEAQLEKSRLLSDRFSAERPKGSFSTLEIQRTEQGDSAMYLCASSSTPSNEQFFGPGTRLTVL.

The chain joins TRBV7-2 to TRBJ2-3; no firm D call. Trimming removed 6 bases at V and 2 bases at J, with 12 bases between. Germline values: CDR1 SGHTA, CDR2 FQGNSA. This CDR3 is built from 14 residues. The chain's CDR3 is CASSLQKNTDTQYF. The CDR3 nucleotides read TGTGCCAGCAGTCTACAGAAAAACACAGATACGCAGTATTTT.